Below, 15 T cell receptor delta chains from the same sample are listed, as sequenced in a study of Vδ1+ human thymocytes. Overall study results and limits: Thymic TRG and TRD repertoires appeared highly polyclonal.

Extracted RNA was reverse transcribed into cDNA. Multiplex PCR used pooled V-gene forward primers and a constant-region reverse primer to amplify CDR3s. TCRdb ran CATT on the multiplex PCR reads. The sample includes about 25,000 delta-chain clones, about 31% of them seen just once. These receptors are not linked to any known antigen. Sequencing input: Vdelta1+ gamma-delta thymocytes from the thymus. Noted subset: FACS-sorted CD3+ TCRalphabeta- TCRVdelta1+ TCRVdelta2- thymocytes. The source is a boy younger than two who had congenital heart surgery.

In this sample, this clone turned up a few times. The chain has TRDV1 and TRDJ1; 9 nucleotides line up with TRDD3. There are 18 residues in the CDR3. Germline V gene lookup returns CDR1 TSWWSYY and CDR2 QGS. Trimming cost V 4 bases and J 8 bases; bases outside gene matches: 20. This CDR3 is CALGGHYEQSLGDVKLIF. DNA for the CDR3: TGTGCTCTTGGGGGGCACTACGAGCAGAGTCTGGGGGATGTGAAACTCATCTTT.

In regard to this clone: This CDR3 is also generated by other DNA sequences in the sample. The chain recombines TRDV1 with TRDJ1, with 10 bases lining up with TRDD3. Germline trimming cut 6 bases from V and 5 bases from J; bases unmatched to any gene: 27. Germline V gives CDR1 TSWWSYY, CDR2 QGS. The CDR3 contains 21 residues. CDR3 sequence: CALGPTPRQVLGDWGSDKLIF. CDR3 bases: TGTGCTCTTGGTCCGACTCCGAGGCAGGTACTGGGGGATTGGGGGTCGGATAAACTCATCTTT.

About this clone: Other DNA sequences in this specimen translate into the identical CDR3. The rearrangement links TRDV1 to TRDJ1; TRDD3 agrees at 7 bases. V was pared by 0 bases and J by 5 bases, with 18 bases of the junction left unmatched. There are 19 residues in the CDR3. Germline loops: CDR1 TSWWSYY, CDR2 QGS. The CDR3 protein is CALGELTILGIPQSDKLIF. The CDR3 DNA reads as TGTGCTCTTGGGGAACTCACTATACTGGGGATTCCACAGTCTGATAAACTCATCTTT.

The chain is built from TRDV1 and TRDJ1; 9 bases agree with TRDD2. This CDR3 is built from 21 residues. Germline CDR1 is TSWWSYY and CDR2 is QGS. The V segment lost 2 bases and the J segment 0 bases; nucleotides outside the gene matches: 19. The CDR3 region is CALGEKQAFLLPRRYTDKLIF. The CDR3 coding sequence is TGTGCTCTTGGGGAAAAACAGGCCTTCCTACTTCCCCGACGGTACACCGATAAACTCATCTTT.

This chain links TRDV1 with TRDJ1; 10 bases align to TRDD3. The junction had 16 bases not matched to a gene; V was cut back by 2 bases and J by 10 bases. Germline V lookup: CDR1 TSWWSYY, CDR2 QGS. This CDR3 contains 17 residues. CDR3 region: CALGEFLATGGWLVLIF. As DNA, the CDR3 is TGTGCTCTTGGGGAATTCCTGGCCACTGGGGGATGGTTAGTACTCATCTTT.

The chain carries TRDV1 and TRDJ1; TRDD2 agrees at 8 bases. J gave up 4 bases and V 9 bases, and 25 bases lay outside the gene matches. The CDR3 totals 19 residues. Germline CDR1 TSWWSYY, CDR2 QGS. CDR3 DNA: TGTGCTCTCTTCCTACTTCCTCCTTGGGGGCTACGCGGGGGCGATAAACTCATCTTT. It is translated as CALFLLPPWGLRGGDKLIF.

This clone counts as medium-sized (0.01 to 0.1%). The chain employs TRDV1 and TRDJ1; TRDD3 matches 11 bases. CDR3 size: 15 residues. V gave up 5 bases and J gave up 1 base; unmatched junction bases: 3. CDR1 is TSWWSYY and CDR2 is QGS in the germline V gene. Here the CDR3 reads CALGLGDTRTDKLIF. The CDR3 DNA is TGTGCTCTTGGGCTGGGGGATACTCGCACCGATAAACTCATCTTT.

Regarding this clone: Other DNA sequences from this sample encode an identical CDR3 as well. J is TRDJ1 and V is TRDV2; 8 bases fit TRDD2. Germline CDR1 GEAIGNYY, CDR2 EKD. This CDR3 has 17 residues. CDR3 bases: TGTGCGTCCGCGTACTTCCTACAAGTCGGGCTGGGGTCTAAACTCATCTTT. It specifies CASAYFLQVGLGSKLIF.

A remark on this clone: A far larger clone is only one base removed, so a read error is likely. The V gene is TRDV2, the J gene TRDJ3, with TRDD3 matching over 10 bases. Germline loops: CDR1 GEAIGNYY, CDR2 EKD. There are 20 residues in the CDR3. The CDR3 DNA is TGTGCCTGTGACACCGGTGTACTGGGGGATCCGCCCTGGGGCACCCGACAGATGTTTTTC. Translation: CACDTGVLGDPPWGTRQMFF.

Concerning this clone itself: At the DNA level, this CDR3 is encoded by other sequences in the same sample as well. The rearrangement links TRDV1 to TRDJ2, with 13 bases fitting TRDD3. Germline assignment: CDR1 TSWWSYY and CDR2 QGS. The V segment lost 6 bases and the J segment 10 bases; nucleotides outside the gene matches: 11. The CDR3 is made up of 16 amino acids. The CDR3 DNA reads TGTGCTCTTGGCGTTAAACTGGGGGATACGCCCTTACAACTCTTCTTT. Its translation: CALGVKLGDTPLQLFF.

Relative to its sample, this clone is medium-sized (0.01 to 0.1%). Other DNA sequences from this sample encode an identical CDR3 as well. The V gene is TRDV2, the J gene TRDJ1; 7 nucleotides align to TRDD3. Germline CDR1 is GEAIGNYY and CDR2 is EKD. V lost 8 bases and J lost 0; bases outside the gene matches: 17. This CDR3 region has 17 residues. The CDR3 spells CASISWGYPSHTDKLIF. CDR3 nucleotide sequence: TGTGCCTCCATCAGCTGGGGGTACCCGTCTCACACCGATAAACTCATCTTT.

The chain employs TRDV1 and TRDJ1; TRDD3 agrees at 10 bases. V shed 5 bases, J shed 11 bases, and the junction held 29 bases outside the gene matches. CDR3 size: 20 residues. CDR1 and CDR2 from the germline V gene are TSWWSYY and QGS. In DNA form, the CDR3 reads TGTGCTCTTGGGAGCACGACCCCTACGCGCCTAAGTACTGGGGGATGCTTCCTCATCTTT. Amino acids: CALGSTTPTRLSTGGCFLIF.

The rearrangement uses TRDV1 and TRDJ1; D might be TRDD2 or TRDD3, each matching 9 bases. The V and J ends lost 0 bases and 7 bases respectively, with 33 bases between them. Germline-derived CDR1 and CDR2 are TSWWSYY and QGS. The CDR3 runs to 21 residues. The CDR3 nucleotides are TGTGCTCTTGGGGAACTCGTCCCCTCCTTCCTACATCCTGGGGGATTCGTTAAACTCATCTTT. This sequence encodes CALGELVPSFLHPGGFVKLIF.

This clone was counted between two and nine times. One base away lies a much larger clone, so this may be a sequencing read error. The same CDR3 also results from other DNA sequences found in this sample. This chain uses TRDV2 with TRDJ1, with 11 bases lining up with TRDD3. The germline CDR1 and CDR2 sequences are GEAIGNYY and EKD. CDR3 length: 21 amino acids. The CDR3 bases are TGCGCCTGTGACACCCCTGATCCGCTTCAAGTCTGGGGGATACTGTTTGAGGAACTCATCTTT. Translation gives CACDTPDPLQVWGILFEELIF.

As to this clone: A much larger clone lies a single base off, so this may be a read error. The chain carries TRDV1 and TRDJ1; the D gene could be TRDD2 or TRDD3 (6 bases each). The length of the CDR3 is 17 residues. The germline V gene encodes CDR1 TSWWSYY and CDR2 QGS. CDR3 nucleotide sequence: TGTGCTCTTGGGGCGCCATCCTACTGGGAGTTCACCTATAAACTCATCTTT. Its protein is CALGAPSYWEFTYKLIF.